This passage covers 12 T cell receptor beta chains from one sample sequenced in a study of beta chain features in type 1 diabetes listed by TCRdb under 2018. Points the paper makes about the study in general: In all four CD4+ subsets, TCRB CDR3 length was moderately but significantly shorter in type 1 diabetes patients.

The protocol used for the library was the immunoSEQ multiplex PCR assay. All of the isolated RNA was reverse transcribed with the High Capacity cDNA Reverse Transcription Kit, so expressed TCRB transcripts were sequenced. As stored in TCRdb, this immuneACCESS dataset retains in-frame rearrangements with V and J assigned. A fraction of the clones does not appear; measured against another copy, unresolved V genes explain less than half of the discrepancy, and the remainder lacks a known reason. Present in this sample are 200,000 to 300,000 clones, approximately 13% of which were seen just once. 0.019% of the sample belongs to the ten largest clones. Which antigens these TCRs recognize remains unknown. Input material: naive CD4+ T cells from blood. The cell subset or site label on this specimen signifies: true naive CD4+ T cells. Receptors were obtained from a man under 40 with type 1 diabetes.

This chain links TRBV7-2 with TRBJ2-2; D is perhaps TRBD1 (6 bases). Looked up from germline, CDR1 is SGHTA and CDR2 is FQGNSA. There are 16 residues in the CDR3. V lost 3 bases and J 0 bases, leaving 11 bases between the germline ends. The CDR3 sequence is CASSLGAASNTGELFF. The CDR3 nucleotides are TGTGCCAGCAGCTTGGGGGCAGCTTCGAACACCGGGGAGCTGTTTTTT.

Note on this clone: Germline is not matched at one junction end, which may reflect a read error. V usage is TRBV11-2 and J usage is TRBJ2-7, with 7 bases identical to TRBD1. Per germline, CDR1 SGHAT and CDR2 FQNNGV. This CDR3 has 14 residues. CDR3 protein: CASSLDRVSYEQYF. CDR3 sequence (DNA): TGTGCCAGCAGCCTAGACAGGGTTTCGTACGAGCAGTACTTC.

This clone was counted a few times. Mismatch with germline at one junction end may stem from a read error. J is TRBJ2-3 and V is TRBV6-5; D is unresolved. The V gene's germline CDR1 is MNHEY and CDR2 SVGAGI. The CDR3 runs 15 residues. CDR3 coding DNA: TGTGCCAGCAGCCGACTCAACGACGGCACAAATACGCAGTATTTT. Protein sequence: CASSRLNDGTNTQYF.

V usage is TRBV11-3 and J usage is TRBJ1-2; D ambiguous. The CDR3 contains 14 residues. V lost 4 bases to trimming and J lost 4 bases, with 13 bases between them. Germline loops: CDR1 SGHNT, CDR2 YENEEA. CDR3 sequence: CASSSERGSYGYTF. DNA for the CDR3: TGTGCCAGCAGCTCCGAGCGGGGTTCCTATGGCTACACCTTC.

The table lists this clone with a few counts. The chain carries TRBV18 and TRBJ2-1; 8 bases match TRBD2. Germline trimming cut 3 bases from V and 7 bases from J; bases unmatched to any gene: 5. There are 14 residues in the CDR3. The germline V gene has CDR1 KGHSH and CDR2 LQKENI. The CDR3 nucleotides read TGTGCCAGCTCACCGACAACGGGGGGGAATGAGCAGTTCTTC. Translated: CASSPTTGGNEQFF.

The V gene is TRBV5-1, the J gene TRBJ1-5; 10 bases are a match to TRBD1. The CDR3 extends over 14 amino acids. The V segment lost 4 bases and the J segment 7 bases; nucleotides outside the gene matches: 5. Germline V gene lookup returns CDR1 SGHRS and CDR2 YFSETQ. The CDR3 nucleotides are TGCGCCAGCAGCCCGGACAGGGGGTCGCAGCCCCAGCATTTT. Amino acids: CASSPDRGSQPQHF.

This clone came up a few times. The chain recombines TRBV9 with TRBJ1-2; D is possibly TRBD1 (6 bases). The CDR3 length is 14 residues. The germline gives CDR1 SGDLS, CDR2 YYNGEE. V lost 3 bases and J 2 bases, leaving 11 bases between the germline ends. CDR3 sequence (DNA): TGTGCCAGCAGCGCCCAACAGGGAAACTATGGCTACACCTTC. Translated, it gives CASSAQQGNYGYTF.

This clone was counted a few times. This rearrangement joins TRBV6-5 to TRBJ2-6; 7 bases are shared with TRBD1. The length of the CDR3 is 16 residues. Unmatched junction bases numbered 2, after V lost 2 bases and J lost 1 base. The germline gives CDR1 MNHEY, CDR2 SVGAGI. This CDR3 is CASSYEGASGANVLTF. As DNA, the CDR3 is TGTGCCAGCAGTTACGAGGGGGCTTCTGGGGCCAACGTCCTGACTTTC.

This clone was seen a few times. The DNA for the CDR3 is TGTGCCAGCAGCCTAGTGCTGGGGGCGAATGAAAAACTGTTTTTT. Translating it yields CASSLVLGANEKLFF. The chain employs TRBV27 and TRBJ1-4; D is possibly TRBD1 (6 bases). The CDR3 is made up of 15 amino acids. CDR1 and CDR2 (germline): MNHEY, SMNVEV (reference sequence). Trimming removed 6 bases from V and 5 bases from J, with 16 bases in between. Drawing the rest from reference TRBV27 and TRBJ1-4, the complete variable domain is EAQVTQNPRYLITVTGKKLTVTCSQNMNHEYMSWYRQDPGLGLRQIYYSMNVEVTDKGDVPEGYKVSRKEKRNFPLILESPSPNQTSLYFCASSLVLGANEKLFFGSGTQLSVL.

This chain joins TRBV7-9 and TRBJ1-2; 11 bases are shared with TRBD1. CDR1 and CDR2 (germline): SEHNR, FQNEAQ (reference sequence). The ends lost 5 bases at V and 3 bases at J; junction bases unmatched: 2. This CDR3 spans 14 amino acids. The CDR3 protein is CASSPGQGDYGYTF. For the CDR3, the DNA is TGTGCCAGCAGCCCGGGACAGGGGGACTATGGCTACACCTTC.

The rearrangement uses TRBV28 and TRBJ2-5, with D possibly TRBD2 on 5 matching bases. CDR3 length: 15 amino acids. Germline V CDR1 and CDR2: MDHEN, SYDVKM. Trimming cost V 4 bases and J 5 bases, with 17 bases left between them. CDR3 in DNA: TGTGCCAGCAGTTCCCCGAGCGGCAGTCCGGAGACCCAGTACTTC. Its translation: CASSSPSGSPETQYF.

This clone has a handful of counts. The V and J genes are TRBV19 and TRBJ2-1, with a possible D match to TRBD2 (6 bases). V was shortened by 2 bases and J by 4 bases, with 12 bases between the two germline ends. This CDR3 region has 15 residues. Per the germline V gene, CDR1 is LNHDA and CDR2 is SQIVND (reference sequence). The CDR3 DNA reads as TGTGCCAGTAGTATACAGTGGGGGGTTTACAATGAGCAGTTCTTC. Amino acid sequence: CASSIQWGVYNEQFF.